This note documents a single T cell receptor (beta chain) sequence. The antigen remains unidentified. In the PCR, 60 Vbeta and 13 Jbeta primers were used. Here immunoSEQ multiplex PCR was the method, and the copy in TCRdb shows in-frame clones only, minus some. The sample has about 150,000 clones, around 73% seen once; the top ten hold approximately 5.6%. These data originate in a study of cytomegalovirus exposure and HLA in healthy donors. Study-wide findings and caveats: HLA allele associations emerged for some 16,000 TCR beta sequences in a later analysis, at 0.05 false discovery rate. The records held CMV serostatus as the only immune exposure information.

With 4 bases removed from V and 4 bases from J, the gap between germline ends came to 8 bases. CDR3 size: 12 residues. Looked up from germline, CDR1 is SGHDT and CDR2 is YYEEEE. This rearrangement joins TRBV5-6 to TRBJ1-1, with unresolved D. The TCR originated in a woman in her late teens or twenties in good health and CMV-seropositive. Sequencing input: PBMCs. This CDR3 is CASSQEGTEAFF. The CDR3 nucleotides are TGTGCCAGCAGCCAAGAGGGCACTGAAGCTTTCTTT.